This TCR beta chain was profiled in a study of blood T cell repertoires in COVID-19. The overall study: The United States, Italy and Spain were the sources of the acute and convalescent COVID-19 samples. Sample material is recorded as cDNA or gDNA derived from T cells, B-cell-depleted T cells, or PBMCs.

CDR1 and CDR2 (germline): MDHEN, SYDVKM. The CDR3 loop spans 14 amino acids. J was trimmed by 9 bases and V by 3 bases; bases with no gene match: 7. The table came from immunoSEQ multiplex PCR; TCRdb's copy has only in-frame clones and leaves some out. Among 45,000 to 65,000 clones, about 77% were seen once, and the ten largest hold around 25%. The J gene is TRBJ2-7, the V gene TRBV28; 11 nucleotides agree with TRBD2. Specimen: peripheral blood. This clonotype was obtained from a human donor in a cohort sampled during active COVID-19. For the CDR3, the DNA is TGTGCCAGCAGTTTTCACCCTAGCGGGGGGCCGCAGTACTTC. Protein product: CASSFHPSGGPQYF.